One sample yielded the 25 T cell receptor beta chains listed below, sequenced in a study of low-dose radiotherapy and immunotherapy resistance in tumors. Primers used for first-strand cDNA, a TRAV- and TRBV-specific set, covered both alpha and beta chains. PCR amplification of the TCRs was performed with Phusion for 20 PCR cycles, and it relied on a constant-region primer together with a V-primer adapter. TCRdb processed the reads anew with MiXCR; each CDR3 protein has one entry. The profile shows some 57,000 distinct CDR3 sequences, 23% of them singletons. Time point reported: after trial treatment. Treatment defined: LDRT plus nivolumab, ipilimumab, low-dose cyclophosphamide and aspirin (RACIN trial). Sample: PBMCs, taken after low-dose radiotherapy plus immunotherapy. These receptors originate from a male donor with prostate cancer.

This clonotype was counted at least ten times. The rearrangement links TRBV24-1 to TRBJ2-5; tentatively, D is TRBD1 (5 bases). This CDR3 is built from 15 residues. The V end was cut by 5 bases, the J end by 2 bases, with 14 bases between. The germline V gene has CDR1 KGHDR and CDR2 SFDVKD. The CDR3 reads CATSGRLGRQETQYF. The CDR3 bases are TGTGCCACCAGTGGCCGGTTGGGGCGACAAGAGACCCAGTACTTC.

Points on this clonotype: A far larger clone is one nucleotide away, so this likely arose from a read error. The chain links TRBV3-1 to TRBJ2-1; D could derive from TRBD1 or TRBD2 (6 bases each). Germline assignment: CDR1 LGHDT and CDR2 YNNKEL (reference sequence). This CDR3 contains 15 residues. Trimming removed 4 bases at V and 3 bases at J, with 13 bases between. The CDR3 DNA follows: TGTGCCAGCAGCCTCAGGGGAGGTGACTACAATGAGCAGTTCTTC. Translated: CASSLRGGDYNEQFF.

This clonotype was seen at least ten times. CDR3 in DNA: TGTGCCAGCAGCTTCGGACAGAACTATGGCTACACCTTC. It translates to CASSFGQNYGYTF. V usage is TRBV11-1 and J usage is TRBJ1-2, with D tentatively TRBD1 (6 bases). The V and J ends lost 3 bases and 2 bases respectively, with 7 bases between them. The CDR3 runs 13 residues. Germline lookup yields CDR1 SGHAT and CDR2 FQDESV (reference sequence). Together with reference TRBV11-1 and TRBJ1-2, the CDR3 gives the full variable domain: EAEVAQSPRYKITEKSQAVAFWCDPISGHATLYWYRQILGQGPELLVQFQDESVVDDSQLPKDRFSAERLKGVDSTLKIQPAELGDSAMYLCASSFGQNYGYTFGSGTRLTVV.

This clonotype has a count of ten or more. The gene calls are TRBV4-1 and TRBJ2-7; no definite D call. This CDR3 is built from 16 residues. Trimming removed 0 bases from V and 2 bases from J, with 14 bases in between. Germline-derived CDR1 and CDR2 are MGHRA and YSYEKL. The CDR3 sequence: CASSQERTIGTYEQYF. CDR3 sequence (DNA): TGCGCCAGCAGCCAAGAAAGGACGATTGGTACCTACGAGCAGTACTTC.

In this sample, this clonotype turned up many times. CDR3 loop: CAITHREGETQYF. Here the CDR3 DNA reads TGTGCCATCACCCACAGGGAGGGGGAGACCCAGTACTTC. The V and J genes are TRBV10-3 and TRBJ2-5; tentatively, D is TRBD2 (7 bases). With 7 bases removed from V and 5 bases from J, the gap between germline ends came to 14 bases. CDR3 size: 13 residues. Germline CDR1 and CDR2: ENHRY and SYGVKD.

Notes on this clonotype: This likely reflects a read error, since a far larger clone is one base away. The rearrangement uses TRBV20-1 and TRBJ2-4; D may correspond to TRBD1 or TRBD2 (6 bases each). Germline V CDR1 and CDR2: DFQATT, SNEGSKA (reference sequence). Trimming took 5 bases from V and 13 from J, leaving 24 bases between them. The CDR3 covers 14 residues. The CDR3 loop reads CSAREGGRHNEQYF. CDR3 in DNA: TGCAGTGCTCGCGAAGGGGGGCGACACAATGAGCAGTACTTC.

The chain has TRBV7-2 and TRBJ2-1, with 7 positions matching TRBD2. CDR3 length: 19 amino acids. The V and J ends lost 5 bases and 1 base, in that order; junction bases with no gene match: 17. The germline gives CDR1 SGHTA, CDR2 FQGNSA. The CDR3 region has the DNA TGTGCCAGCAGCCCTTTTGCGGCGGGAGTATCAGGGTCCTACAATGAGCAGTTCTTC. This translates into CASSPFAAGVSGSYNEQFF.

This clonotype occurred many times. V gene TRBV3-1 combines with J gene TRBJ1-2; 9 nucleotides match TRBD1. Germline lookup yields CDR1 LGHDT and CDR2 YNNKEL (reference sequence). This CDR3 region has 13 residues. Germline trimming cut 6 bases from V and 8 bases from J; bases unmatched to any gene: 7. In DNA form, the CDR3 reads TGTGCCAGCAGACCACAGGGGGCTCGGGGCTACACCTTC. As protein: CASRPQGARGYTF.

This clonotype was found many times. V usage is TRBV20-1 and J usage is TRBJ2-1; TRBD2 agrees at 11 bases. V was pared by 3 bases and J by 10 bases, with 5 bases of the junction left unmatched. Germline V gene sequence: CDR1 DFQATT, CDR2 SNEGSKA (reference sequence). The CDR3 sequence is 13 residues long. CDR3 in amino acids: CSASPIAGGEQFF. The DNA of the CDR3 is TGCAGTGCTAGTCCAATAGCGGGGGGGGAGCAGTTCTTC.

This clonotype has ten or more counts. The chain links TRBV12-3 or TRBV12-4 to TRBJ1-1, with a possible D match to TRBD1 (6 bases). V was clipped by 5 bases and J by 4 bases, with 17 bases between them. CDR3 length equals 15 residues. CDR3 coding DNA: TGTGCCAGCAGTCACCCTGCCAGGGGAAGCACTGAAGCTTTCTTT. It codes for CASSHPARGSTEAFF.

This clonotype was recorded at least ten times. At one of its ends the junction is not consistent with the germline gene, which may arise from a read error. The V call is TRBV7-7, the J call TRBJ1-1, with a weak D call TRBD1 (6 bases). Germline V gene lookup returns CDR1 SSHAT and CDR2 FNYEAQ (reference sequence). The CDR3 contains 13 residues. CDR3 sequence (DNA): TGTGCTAGCAGCTCCTCCAGGGGCACTGAAGCTTTCTTT. The encoded protein is CASSSSRGTEAFF.

There are many counts of this clonotype. The chain recombines TRBV6-2 or TRBV6-3 with TRBJ2-7, with D unresolved. The CDR3 totals 15 residues. Per germline, CDR1 MNHEY and CDR2 SVGEGT. V was cut by 8 bases and J by 1 base, with 18 bases left in between. The CDR3 sequence: CASQLIGAPSYEQYF. CDR3 sequence (DNA): TGTGCCAGCCAGTTAATCGGAGCCCCGTCCTACGAGCAGTACTTC.

The chain couples TRBV5-1 to TRBJ2-3; 10 nucleotides match TRBD1. Germline CDR1 SGHRS, CDR2 YFSETQ. With 5 bases clipped from V and 4 bases from J, the junction kept 7 bases outside the gene matches. The CDR3 is 15 residues long. CDR3 sequence: CASSHRDRGSDTQYF. Written as DNA, the CDR3 is TGCGCCAGCAGTCACCGGGACAGGGGCTCAGATACGCAGTATTTT.

V gene TRBV2 combines with J gene TRBJ2-5; 8 nucleotides line up with TRBD1. J gave up 5 bases and V 5 bases, and 10 bases lay outside the gene matches. In germline, CDR1 is SNHLY, CDR2 FYNNEI. This CDR3 region has 15 residues. The CDR3 spells CASSQDRVSVETQYF. CDR3 nucleotides: TGTGCCAGCAGTCAGGACAGGGTCTCGGTCGAGACCCAGTACTTC.

This clonotype has ten or more counts. V gene TRBV3-1 combines with J gene TRBJ2-1, with 8 bases that match TRBD2. The CDR3 runs to 16 residues. Germline assignment: CDR1 LGHDT and CDR2 YNNKEL (reference sequence). V trimming: 0 bases; J trimming: 4 bases; junction bases outside the gene matches: 5. CDR3: CASSQDPAGAYNEQFF. The CDR3 DNA reads as TGTGCCAGCAGCCAAGATCCAGCGGGGGCATACAATGAGCAGTTCTTC.

This clonotype showed up just a few times. J is TRBJ2-1 and V is TRBV7-9, with 7 bases matching TRBD1. V was pared by 1 base and J by 4 bases, with 4 bases of the junction left unmatched. CDR1 SEHNR and CDR2 FQNEAQ come from the germline V gene (reference sequence). This CDR3 has 15 residues. The CDR3 DNA sequence: TGTGCCAGCAGCTTAGTGAGGGGGCCTTACAATGAGCAGTTCTTC. This codes for CASSLVRGPYNEQFF.

The chain carries TRBV6-6 and TRBJ2-2; D is possibly TRBD1 (5 bases). V lost 6 bases and J 4 bases, leaving 12 bases between the germline ends. This CDR3 is 14 amino acids long. Per the germline V gene, CDR1 is MNHNY and CDR2 is SVGAGI (reference sequence). Here the CDR3 DNA reads TGTGCCAGCAGAGGGGCAGTAGGCACCGGGGAGCTGTTTTTT. It codes for CASRGAVGTGELFF.

This clonotype appeared a single time. The chain is built from TRBV3-1 and TRBJ1-5, with TRBD1 identical over 7 bases. Per the germline V gene, CDR1 is LGHDT and CDR2 is YNNKEL (reference sequence). The V gene end was trimmed by 1 base and the J gene end by 5 bases; junction bases not matched to a gene: 2. This CDR3 spans 14 amino acids. For the CDR3, the DNA is TGTGCCAGCAGCCAAGCAGGGGGGCATCAGCCCCAGCATTTT. Amino acid sequence: CASSQAGGHQPQHF.

This clonotype has a count of ten or more. The chain employs TRBV5-1 and TRBJ2-1, with D maybe TRBD2 (6 bases). CDR1 SGHRS and CDR2 YFSETQ come from the germline V gene. V was clipped by 4 bases and J by 0 bases, with 11 bases between them. This CDR3 has 15 residues. As DNA, the CDR3 is TGCGCCAGCAGCCTCGGGACTGGCTCCTACAATGAGCAGTTCTTC. Translating it yields CASSLGTGSYNEQFF.

For this clonotype: With a far larger clone one base away, a read error is the likely cause. V gene TRBV4-3 combines with J gene TRBJ2-7, with 11 bases lining up with TRBD2. CDR1 is LGHNA, CDR2 YSLEER, per germline. Germline trimming cut 5 bases from V and 7 bases from J; bases unmatched to any gene: 7. The CDR3 is 14 amino acids. The CDR3 DNA is TGCGCCAGCAGCATTAGCGGGGGGGGCAATGAGCAGTACTTC. This sequence encodes CASSISGGGNEQYF.

This clonotype was observed many times. The chain is built from TRBV6-1 and TRBJ2-1; TRBD2 matches at 12 bases. CDR1 is MNHNS and CDR2 is SASEGT in the germline V gene. The V segment lost 6 bases and the J segment 7 bases; nucleotides outside the gene matches: 1. The CDR3 contains 13 residues. Here the CDR3 DNA reads TGTGCCAGCAGGCTAGCGGGGGGGAATGAGCAGTTCTTC. Residues: CASRLAGGNEQFF.

The chain couples TRBV5-1 to TRBJ1-1, with D unclear. The V end lost 2 bases, the J end lost 5 bases, and 13 bases lay between the germline ends. The CDR3 totals 14 residues. CDR1 is SGHRS and CDR2 is YFSETQ in the germline V gene. The CDR3 bases are TGCGCCAGCAGCTTAGAGGCTTGGGGAACTGAAGCTTTCTTT. This encodes CASSLEAWGTEAFF.

This clonotype was seen at least ten times. The chain recombines TRBV3-1 with TRBJ1-1; no definite D call. Germline values: CDR1 LGHDT, CDR2 YNNKEL (reference sequence). This CDR3 region has 15 residues. Between the trimmed V and J ends, which lost 4 bases and 4 bases, there was a span of 16 bases. In DNA form, the CDR3 reads TGTGCCAGCAGCCTACACCATGCCGTGACCACTGAAGCTTTCTTT. This gives the protein CASSLHHAVTTEAFF.

J is TRBJ2-1 and V is TRBV10-3; 7 bases are a match to TRBD2. The CDR3 contains 13 residues. CDR1 and CDR2 from the germline V gene are ENHRY and SYGVKD. The CDR3 sequence: CATGGSMGNEQFF. CDR3 DNA: TGTGCGACCGGGGGGAGTATGGGCAATGAGCAGTTCTTC.

The V and J genes are TRBV5-6 and TRBJ1-5; 11 bases are shared with TRBD1. J gave up 6 bases and V 3 bases, and 5 bases lay outside the gene matches. Germline V CDR1 and CDR2: SGHDT, YYEEEE. The CDR3 totals 15 residues. The CDR3 sequence is CASSSDRGLGQPQHF. The CDR3 DNA is TGTGCCAGCAGCTCGGACAGGGGGCTAGGTCAGCCCCAGCATTTT.